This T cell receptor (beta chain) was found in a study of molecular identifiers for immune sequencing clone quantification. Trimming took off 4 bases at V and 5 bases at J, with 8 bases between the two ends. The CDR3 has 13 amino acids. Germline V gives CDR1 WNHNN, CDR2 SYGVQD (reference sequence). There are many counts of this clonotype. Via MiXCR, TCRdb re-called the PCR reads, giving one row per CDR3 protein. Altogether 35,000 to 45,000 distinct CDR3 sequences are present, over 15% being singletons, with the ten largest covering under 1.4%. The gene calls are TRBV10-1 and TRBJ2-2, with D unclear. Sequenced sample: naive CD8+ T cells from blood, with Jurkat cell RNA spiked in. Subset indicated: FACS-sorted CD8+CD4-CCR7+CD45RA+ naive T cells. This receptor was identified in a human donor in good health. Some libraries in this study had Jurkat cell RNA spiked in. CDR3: CASSAVGTGELFF. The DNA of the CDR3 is TGCGCCAGCAGTGCGGTTGGTACCGGGGAGCTGTTTTTT.